This record concerns one T cell receptor (beta chain) sequence. These data are taken from a study of blood T cell repertoires in COVID-19. Overall study: Acute and convalescent COVID-19 samples came from the United States, Italy and Spain. T cells, B-cell-depleted T cells, or PBMCs provided the cDNA or gDNA that served as material.

Original data processing: It was from reference gene primer amplification that nucleated cell counts were estimated. The repertoire was sequenced with immunoSEQ multiplex PCR; TCRdb's copy has only in-frame clones and lacks some. Clone size and V and J calls were adopted from that table, with D and trimming inferred from the DNA. The sample has about 240,000 clones, approximately 78% seen once. The CDR3 sequence is 16 residues long. The V end lost 2 bases, the J end lost 6 bases, and 18 bases lay between the germline ends. Germline V lookup: CDR1 SGHTA, CDR2 FQGNSA. The rearrangement links TRBV7-2 to TRBJ2-3, with D tentatively TRBD2 (7 bases). The sequenced sample consisted of peripheral blood. This TCR came from a woman aged 18-29 years with acute or convalescent COVID-19. This chain's CDR3 is CASSLWGGAPLDTQYF. The CDR3 DNA follows: TGTGCCAGCAGCTTATGGGGGGGCGCTCCTTTGGATACGCAGTATTTT.